The 19 T cell receptor beta chains given below trace back to one sample, sequenced in a study of graft-versus-host responses after intestinal transplantation. Sequencing used immunoSEQ multiplex PCR; TCRdb keeps in-frame clones, though not all of them. Seen here are tens of thousands of clones, about 94% observed once, and the top ten hold roughly 0.18%. Which antigens these TCRs recognize remains unknown. This specimen was unstimulated CD4+ T cells sorted from spleen or lymph node cells, taken before transplant. The source of these receptors is a human donor who was the organ donor for an intestinal transplant.

The chain combines TRBV5-1 with TRBJ1-1; tentatively, D is TRBD1 (6 bases). In germline, CDR1 is SGHRS, CDR2 YFSETQ. Trimming stripped 2 bases from V and 1 base from J, with 12 bases between. This CDR3 is 15 amino acids long. The CDR3 nucleotides read TGCGCCAGCAGCTTAAGAGGGGGAAAGAACACTGAAGCTTTCTTT. As protein: CASSLRGGKNTEAFF.

The rearrangement links TRBV7-9 to TRBJ1-1; TRBD1 aligns across 7 bases. Trimming took 5 bases from V and 2 from J; bases not matched to a gene: 11. This CDR3 spans 16 amino acids. Looked up from germline, CDR1 is SEHNR and CDR2 is FQNEAQ (reference sequence). The CDR3 sequence: CASSRQGIIGNTEAFF. DNA of the CDR3: TGTGCCAGCAGCCGACAGGGTATTATCGGTAACACTGAAGCTTTCTTT.

CDR3 region: CASRQEMDPDTQYF. The CDR3 DNA follows: TGTGCCAGCAGACAGGAGATGGACCCAGATACGCAGTATTTT. This chain links TRBV28 with TRBJ2-3, with D tentatively TRBD1 (5 bases). Trimming took off 6 bases at V and 4 bases at J, with 14 bases between the two ends. The CDR3 consists of 14 residues. CDR1 is MDHEN, CDR2 SYDVKM, per germline.

The chain uses TRBV6-5 and TRBJ1-2; 9 positions agree with TRBD1. Germline V gene lookup returns CDR1 MNHEY and CDR2 SVGAGI. V shed 2 bases and J 4 bases; nucleotides not matched to a gene: 8. CDR3 size: 16 residues. CDR3 residues: CASSYTWTGATYGYTF. The CDR3 region has the DNA TGTGCCAGCAGTTACACCTGGACAGGGGCGACCTATGGCTACACCTTC.

There are a few counts of this clone. The rearrangement joins TRBV6-6 to TRBJ1-1; tentative D call: TRBD1 (5 bases). The germline CDR1 and CDR2 sequences are MNHNY and SVGAGI (reference sequence). This CDR3 comprises 12 residues. V was clipped by 6 bases and J by 6 bases, with 11 bases between them. In DNA, the CDR3 is TGTGCCAGCAGGAAGAGGGACGCTGAAGCTTTCTTT. Translation: CASRKRDAEAFF.

The chain links TRBV18 to TRBJ2-5, with TRBD1 matching 8 bases. CDR1 is KGHSH, CDR2 LQKENI, per germline. There are 15 residues in the CDR3. With V trimmed by 4 bases and J by 5 bases, 9 bases remained unmatched. The DNA of the CDR3 is TGTGCCAGCTCACGCGAAGGGGACAGGACGGAGACCCAGTACTTC. It specifies CASSREGDRTETQYF. Supplemented by reference TRBV18 and TRBJ2-5, the full variable domain reads NAGVMQNPRHLVRRRGQEARLRCSPMKGHSHVYWYRQLPEEGLKFMVYLQKENIIDESGMPKERFSAEFPKEGPSILRIQQVVRGDSAAYFCASSREGDRTETQYFGPGTRLLVL.

This clone showed up just once. The V and J genes are TRBV7-8 and TRBJ2-2; 9 nucleotides match TRBD2. After removal of 8 bases from V and 1 base from J, the junction contained 2 bases not matched to a gene. CDR3 length equals 14 residues. CDR1 is SGHVS and CDR2 is FQNEAQ in the germline V gene. In nucleotides, the CDR3 is TGTGCCAGCCGACTAGCGGTGAACACCGGGGAGCTGTTTTTT. This translates into CASRLAVNTGELFF.

The CDR3 nucleotides are TGTGCCAGCAGCGTAAGCGGACAGCCTAGCAATCAGCCCCAGCATTTT. Translation: CASSVSGQPSNQPQHF. The V gene is TRBV9, the J gene TRBJ1-5, with a tentative D call TRBD1 (6 bases). V dropped 1 base and J dropped 0 bases, with 11 bases sitting between them. Germline-derived CDR1 and CDR2 are SGDLS and YYNGEE. This CDR3 is built from 16 residues.

The V gene is TRBV9, the J gene TRBJ2-1, with 12 bases aligning to TRBD2. V dropped 1 base and J dropped 7; count of bases not matched to a gene: 3. In germline, CDR1 is SGDLS, CDR2 YYNGEE. There are 15 residues in the CDR3. CDR3 protein: CASSVLAGGPNEQFF. For the CDR3, the DNA is TGTGCCAGCAGCGTACTAGCGGGGGGGCCGAATGAGCAGTTCTTC.

The V and J genes are TRBV5-4 and TRBJ2-1, with 11 positions matching TRBD1. V gave up 4 bases and J gave up 3 bases; unmatched junction bases: 6. The CDR3 is made up of 16 amino acids. Germline assignment: CDR1 SGHNT and CDR2 YYREEE (reference sequence). CDR3 coding DNA: TGTGCCAGCAGCCTACCCGGGACAGGGGGCTACAATGAGCAGTTCTTC. Its translation: CASSLPGTGGYNEQFF.

The chain uses TRBV5-1 and TRBJ1-1; D gene unclear. V gave up 6 bases and J gave up 2 bases, with 5 bases separating them. CDR1 is SGHRS, CDR2 YFSETQ, per germline. The CDR3 covers 11 residues. This CDR3 is CASTSNTEAFF. DNA for the CDR3: TGCGCCAGCACCAGCAACACTGAAGCTTTCTTT. Looking up the rest from reference TRBV5-1 and TRBJ1-1 gives the full variable domain: KAGVTQTPRYLIKTRGQQVTLSCSPISGHRSVSWYQQTPGQGLQFLFEYFSETQRNKGNFPGRFSGRQFSNSRSEMNVSTLELGDSALYLCASTSNTEAFFGQGTRLTVV.

The chain couples TRBV7-7 to TRBJ2-3, with 7 bases lining up with TRBD1. Germline V gene sequence: CDR1 SSHAT, CDR2 FNYEAQ (reference sequence). V lost 5 bases to trimming and J lost 3 bases; unmatched junction nucleotides: 5. This CDR3 has 14 amino acids. The DNA for the CDR3 is TGTGCCAGCAGCCGAGGGGACAGTACAGATACGCAGTATTTT. Protein: CASSRGDSTDTQYF.

On this clone itself: The sample contains more than one DNA sequence encoding this CDR3. J is TRBJ1-2 and V is TRBV5-8, with a tentative D call TRBD1 (6 bases). Germline values: CDR1 SGHTS, CDR2 YDEGEE. The V gene lost 4 bases and the J gene lost 3 bases, with 16 bases spanning the gap. The CDR3 runs to 15 residues. The CDR3 DNA reads TGTGCCAGCAGCCTGATAGTGGACAGCTACTATGGCTACACCTTC. Residues: CASSLIVDSYYGYTF.

The CDR3 bases are TGTGCCAGCAGGAAGGACGGACCTCAAGGATCACCCCTCCACTTT. Translating it yields CASRKDGPQGSPLHF. The chain employs TRBV7-3 and TRBJ1-6; D is unclear. This CDR3 is built from 15 residues. The germline gives CDR1 SGHTA, CDR2 FQGTGA. Trimming took 6 bases from V and 10 from J, leaving 19 bases between them.

The CDR3 spells CASSPRPGGNEQYF. The CDR3 DNA follows: TGTGCCAGCTCACCCAGACCAGGGGGGAACGAGCAGTACTTC. The rearrangement links TRBV18 to TRBJ2-7, with D possibly TRBD1 on 7 matching bases. CDR3 length equals 14 residues. Trimming took off 3 bases at V and 5 bases at J, with 14 bases between the two ends. Germline CDR1 and CDR2: KGHSH and LQKENI.

The rearrangement uses TRBV6-5 and TRBJ2-4, with D perhaps matching TRBD2 (5 bases). Germline V gene lookup returns CDR1 MNHEY and CDR2 SVGAGI. Trimming removed 5 bases at V and 10 bases at J, with 9 bases between. The CDR3 covers 11 residues. Here the CDR3 reads CASSESGIQYF. CDR3 bases: TGTGCCAGCAGTGAATCGGGGATTCAGTACTTC.

This rearrangement joins TRBV5-5 to TRBJ1-1; D is unresolved. The V end was cut by 1 base, the J end by 0 bases, with 7 bases between. CDR1 is SGHKS and CDR2 is YYEKEE in the germline V gene (reference sequence). This CDR3 spans 14 amino acids. DNA for the CDR3: TGTGCCAGCAGCTTGAATTGGGTGAACACTGAAGCTTTCTTT. It specifies CASSLNWVNTEAFF.

In this sample, this clone turned up once. This chain connects TRBV29-1 to TRBJ2-3; D gene unclear. Germline V lookup: CDR1 SQVTM, CDR2 ANQGSEA. V was clipped by 7 bases and J by 1 base, with 9 bases between them. The CDR3 runs to 12 residues. The CDR3: CSGGGRTDTQYF. CDR3 DNA: TGCAGCGGGGGTGGGCGCACAGATACGCAGTATTTT.

This chain connects TRBV5-6 to TRBJ1-2; tentative D call: TRBD1 (6 bases). Germline loops: CDR1 SGHDT, CDR2 YYEEEE. The CDR3 runs to 13 residues. V shed 2 bases and J shed 3 bases, with 8 bases lying between them. The CDR3: CASSFGQYYGYTF. The DNA of the CDR3 is TGTGCCAGCAGCTTCGGACAGTACTATGGCTACACCTTC.